The rows below give T cell receptor beta chains drawn from one sample of a study of T-cell memory formation after mild COVID-19. Each CDR3 protein gets one entry after TCRdb re-called the 5' RACE reads with MiXCR. The sample lists roughly 580,000 distinct CDR3 sequences, about a sixth occurring once. Sequencing was performed on PBMCs or a T cell subset sorted from them (not recorded which). All receptors come from an adult woman who had mild COVID-19 (a few samples of this study predate the infection). Cell type and time point are not known. CDR3s include the opening cysteine and the closing phenylalanine or tryptophan. Fields, in order: J gene, V gene, CDR3 protein.

J: TRBJ2-7; V: TRBV6-6; CDR3: CASSHGRRYEQYF
J: TRBJ1-2; V: TRBV12-3/TRBV12-4; CDR3: CASSLAGEVAYGYTF
J: TRBJ2-7; V: TRBV5-1; CDR3: CASSYHSTAPSYEQYF
J: TRBJ2-3; V: TRBV30; CDR3: CAWSRGRGQFSADTQYF
J: TRBJ2-1; V: TRBV6-6; CDR3: CASRNPSGGRGYNEQFF
J: TRBJ2-1; V: TRBV7-8; CDR3: CASSVFRDPQKGWEQFF
J: TRBJ2-5; V: TRBV7-9; CDR3: CASSTAGQETQYF
J: TRBJ1-5; V: TRBV2; CDR3: CASSEYRAGNQPQHF
J: TRBJ1-1; V: TRBV28; CDR3: CASTTVNTEAFF
J: TRBJ2-7; V: TRBV6-2/TRBV6-3; CDR3: CASSYPHRGGYEQYF
J: TRBJ2-2; V: TRBV20-1; CDR3: CSATSSANTGELFF
J: TRBJ1-2; V: TRBV7-9; CDR3: CASVLKGAPGGYTF
J: TRBJ1-4; V: TRBV15; CDR3: CATSRDGEENEKLFF
J: TRBJ2-7; V: TRBV10-3; CDR3: CAISESMGYEQYF
J: TRBJ1-4; V: TRBV7-9; CDR3: CASIPATNEKLFF
J: TRBJ2-1; V: TRBV6-2/TRBV6-3; CDR3: CASSYSISGSIIEQFF
J: TRBJ2-7; V: TRBV9; CDR3: CASSVSDSPYEQYF
J: TRBJ2-1; V: TRBV20-1; CDR3: CSGTGSGAYNEQFF
J: TRBJ1-1; V: TRBV9; CDR3: CASTTLGEAWGSTEAFF
J: TRBJ2-6; V: TRBV24-1; CDR3: CATSDAPDSSGANVLTF
J: TRBJ2-3; V: TRBV9; CDR3: CASSVGEGESTDTQYF
J: TRBJ2-3; V: TRBV9; CDR3: CASSVELFGGYTQYF
J: TRBJ2-5; V: TRBV29-1; CDR3: CSVKKQGAYETQYF
J: TRBJ2-3; V: TRBV6-2/TRBV6-3; CDR3: CASRRTSGSRPDTQYF
J: TRBJ2-6; V: TRBV6-2/TRBV6-3; CDR3: CASSRSGGSGANVLTF
J: TRBJ1-1; V: TRBV12-3/TRBV12-4; CDR3: CASSLGSAEAFF
J: TRBJ1-5; V: TRBV29-1; CDR3: CSVGGRRDQPQHF
J: TRBJ2-5; V: TRBV5-1; CDR3: CASSLTRQGQETQYF
J: TRBJ2-3; V: TRBV29-1; CDR3: CSTPTRDSDTQYF
J: TRBJ2-2; V: TRBV24-1; CDR3: CATSDPGAAGELFF
J: TRBJ2-2; V: TRBV7-7; CDR3: CASSLEVAGGPNTGELFF
J: TRBJ2-2; V: TRBV6-5; CDR3: CASRSYGELFF
J: TRBJ2-3; V: TRBV20-1; CDR3: CSARLRGRADTQYF
J: TRBJ1-2; V: TRBV5-6; CDR3: CASGPTWNQGDYGYTF
J: TRBJ2-7; V: TRBV12-3/TRBV12-4; CDR3: CASSPPGVNYEQYF
J: TRBJ2-7; V: TRBV15; CDR3: CATSRGWGAPYEQYF
J: TRBJ1-1; V: TRBV12-3/TRBV12-4; CDR3: CASSSTLRTEAFF
J: TRBJ2-1; V: TRBV29-1; CDR3: CSVGKEYNEQFF
J: TRBJ2-1; V: TRBV11-2; CDR3: CASSVSVLNEQFF
J: TRBJ2-3; V: TRBV20-1; CDR3: CSARRLAGLSTDTQYF
J: TRBJ2-4; V: TRBV5-1; CDR3: CASSSNPQGQGQSIQYF
J: TRBJ2-1; V: TRBV27; CDR3: CASSLPGRAYNEQFF
J: TRBJ2-1; V: TRBV7-9; CDR3: CASSPPVLAQMYNEQFF
J: TRBJ2-5; V: TRBV20-1; CDR3: CSASMASGKETQYF
J: TRBJ2-5; V: TRBV7-6; CDR3: CASSLNRLAGVGETQYF
J: TRBJ2-7; V: TRBV11-2; CDR3: CASSPSLGNRGLYEQYF
J: TRBJ1-1; V: TRBV7-2; CDR3: CASSPLTVNTEAFF
J: TRBJ2-7; V: TRBV7-2; CDR3: CASSLAGGPPHEQYF
J: TRBJ2-5; V: TRBV24-1; CDR3: CATSDLGAGGTQYF
J: TRBJ2-1; V: TRBV5-1; CDR3: CASTTGTATNEQFF
J: TRBJ2-5; V: TRBV6-5; CDR3: CASSYLGREEETQYF
J: TRBJ2-6; V: TRBV4-3; CDR3: CASSQLSTGANVLTF
J: TRBJ2-1; V: TRBV6-1; CDR3: CASSEWTFNEQFF
J: TRBJ2-1; V: TRBV9; CDR3: CASSVALRIGTDNEQFF
J: TRBJ2-2; V: TRBV7-8; CDR3: CASSLAGVATGELFF
J: TRBJ1-6; V: TRBV25-1; CDR3: CASSASSYNSPLHF
J: TRBJ1-4; V: TRBV5-1; CDR3: CASSLLTATNEKLFF
J: TRBJ2-2; V: TRBV29-1; CDR3: CSVPDSQGTGELFF
J: TRBJ2-1; V: TRBV7-9; CDR3: CASSVAGGPNEQFF
J: TRBJ2-7; V: TRBV4-1; CDR3: CASSQVGGNEQYF